A single sample is the source of the 20 T cell receptor beta chains below, sequenced in a study of response to subunit inactivated influenza vaccine. TCRdb reanalysed the RT-PCR reads using MiXCR and keeps one entry per CDR3 protein. The sample includes around 580,000 distinct CDR3 sequences, approximately 10% of them seen just once. The material sequenced was PBMCs from blood, taken on the day of vaccination. The receptors originated from a middle-aged man who received an inactivated influenza vaccine.

This clonotype appeared a few times. The chain carries TRBV5-6 and TRBJ2-7; D possibly uses TRBD1 or TRBD2 (5 bases each). This CDR3 spans 15 amino acids. Germline values: CDR1 SGHDT, CDR2 YYEEEE. V lost 4 bases to trimming and J lost 2 bases, with 16 bases between them. This chain's CDR3 is CASSPGAPGTYEQYF. The CDR3 DNA reads TGTGCCAGCAGCCCCGGGGCTCCAGGAACCTACGAGCAGTACTTC. Together with reference TRBV5-6 and TRBJ2-7, the CDR3 gives the full variable domain: DAGVTQSPTHLIKTRGQQVTLRCSPKSGHDTVSWYQQALGQGPQFIFQYYEEEERQRGNFPDRFSGHQFPNYSSELNVNALLLGDSALYLCASSPGAPGTYEQYFGPGTRLTVT.

V is TRBV28 and J is TRBJ2-3, with 9 nucleotides matching TRBD2. Germline CDR1 MDHEN, CDR2 SYDVKM. The V and J ends lost 10 bases and 1 base, in that order; junction bases with no gene match: 6. The CDR3 totals 14 residues. The CDR3 DNA follows: TGTGCCACCATAAGCGGGGGGCGCACAGATACGCAGTATTTT. Protein product: CATISGGRTDTQYF.

This clonotype showed up just a few times. The chain employs TRBV20-1 and TRBJ2-3, with TRBD2 matching 13 bases. J gave up 6 bases and V 0 bases, and 9 bases lay outside the gene matches. The CDR3 loop spans 17 amino acids. CDR1 and CDR2 (germline): DFQATT, SNEGSKA (reference sequence). CDR3 DNA sequence: TGCAGTGCTAGAGATCCCCGGACTAGCGGGAGTCCGGATACGCAGTATTTT. This encodes CSARDPRTSGSPDTQYF.

This clonotype turned up a few times. V usage is TRBV20-1 and J usage is TRBJ1-2; 8 bases line up with TRBD1. With V trimmed by 3 bases and J by 11 bases, 8 bases remained unmatched. Per germline, CDR1 DFQATT and CDR2 SNEGSKA (reference sequence). The CDR3 has 12 amino acids. This CDR3 reads CSASGTGKRYTF. The CDR3 DNA is TGCAGTGCTAGCGGGACAGGCAAGAGGTACACCTTC.

This clonotype appeared a few times. The chain is built from TRBV10-1 and TRBJ2-7; D is undetermined. Trimming pared 2 bases from V and 7 bases from J, leaving 12 bases between. There are 13 residues in the CDR3. CDR1 is WNHNN and CDR2 is SYGVQD in the germline V gene (reference sequence). The CDR3 spells CASSEGLAREQYF. DNA for the CDR3: TGCGCCAGCAGTGAGGGCCTTGCGCGGGAGCAGTACTTC.

The chain links TRBV27 to TRBJ2-6; D gene uncertain. The CDR3 has 15 residues. Trimming cost V 3 bases and J 3 bases, with 9 bases left between them. In germline, CDR1 is MNHEY, CDR2 SMNVEV (reference sequence). CDR3 residues: CASSLVGNGANVLTF. CDR3 in DNA: TGTGCCAGCAGTTTGGTGGGGAATGGGGCCAACGTCCTGACTTTC.

Many counts were recorded for this clonotype. A much more abundant neighbour one base away suggests this may be a read error. The CDR3 is CCARDLRDSESTDTQYF. Here the CDR3 DNA reads TGCTGTGCTAGAGATTTAAGGGACAGTGAGTCCACAGATACGCAGTATTTT. The chain links TRBV20-1 to TRBJ2-3, with 7 nucleotides matching TRBD1. In germline, CDR1 is DFQATT, CDR2 SNEGSKA (reference sequence). CDR3 length equals 17 residues.

The sample holds a few counts of this clonotype. V and J are TRBV10-3 and TRBJ2-1; 10 positions agree with TRBD2. The V segment lost 1 base and the J segment 7 bases; nucleotides outside the gene matches: 7. The CDR3 covers 16 residues. Germline V gene sequence: CDR1 ENHRY, CDR2 SYGVKD. The CDR3 sequence is CAISEFRTSGSNEQFF. DNA for the CDR3: TGTGCCATCAGTGAGTTTCGGACTAGCGGATCAAATGAGCAGTTCTTC.

This clonotype was counted between two and nine times. The V gene is TRBV6-4, the J gene TRBJ2-1, with 7 bases identical to TRBD1. J gave up 9 bases and V 3 bases, and 8 bases lay outside the gene matches. The germline CDR1 and CDR2 sequences are MRHNA and SNTAGT. The CDR3 covers 14 residues. The CDR3 sequence is CASSETGVLREQFF. The CDR3 DNA sequence: TGTGCCAGCAGTGAAACAGGGGTCCTCCGTGAGCAGTTCTTC.

This clonotype was counted between two and nine times. This chain connects TRBV19 to TRBJ2-1; no clear D gene. From germline, CDR1 is LNHDA and CDR2 SQIVND (reference sequence). V was pared by 1 base and J by 7 bases, with 5 bases between. This CDR3 has 12 amino acids. The CDR3 bases are TGTGCCAGTAGTATAGGCGGAAATGAGCAGTTCTTC. The encoded protein is CASSIGGNEQFF.

This clonotype was picked up many times. This chain uses TRBV7-9 with TRBJ2-1; 7 bases are a match to TRBD2. V trimming: 4 bases; J trimming: 9 bases; junction bases outside the gene matches: 18. In germline, CDR1 is SEHNR, CDR2 FQNEAQ (reference sequence). There are 17 residues in the CDR3. The CDR3 protein is CASSSPGGLGPFREQFF. CDR3 DNA: TGTGCCAGCAGCTCACCCGGAGGACTAGGCCCATTTCGTGAGCAGTTCTTC.

Turning to this clonotype: Its ends do not fully match the called genes, so a read error is possible. The chain employs TRBV5-1 and TRBJ1-5, with TRBD1 as a possible D gene (5 bases). The CDR3 length is 15 residues. Germline CDR1 reads SGHRS; CDR2 reads YFSETQ. In DNA form, the CDR3 reads TGCACCAGCAGCTTGGCCGTTGGAGGGGATCAGCCCCAGCATTTT. It translates to CTSSLAVGGDQPQHF.

Written as DNA, the CDR3 is TGTGCCAGCAGCTTGCATCAGGGACTGGGGGGAGAGACCCAGTACTTC. Encoded protein: CASSLHQGLGGETQYF. The rearrangement joins TRBV5-5 to TRBJ2-5; possibly TRBD2 for D (6 bases). This CDR3 comprises 16 residues. Trimming removed 1 base at V and 4 bases at J, with 17 bases between. Germline V lookup: CDR1 SGHKS, CDR2 YYEKEE (reference sequence).

There are a few counts of this clonotype. The J gene is TRBJ2-7, the V gene TRBV4-1; perhaps D is TRBD1 or TRBD2 (5 bases each). The germline V and J ends were trimmed by 1 base and 4 bases, with 23 bases remaining between them. Per germline, CDR1 MGHRA and CDR2 YSYEKL. The CDR3 covers 18 residues. CDR3 amino acids: CASSQVLYSGPRRYEQYF. The CDR3 DNA reads TGCGCCAGCAGCCAAGTCCTCTACTCGGGGCCCCGGAGGTACGAGCAGTACTTC.

The sample holds a few counts of this clonotype. J is TRBJ1-1 and V is TRBV9; D call uncertain. Germline CDR1 is SGDLS and CDR2 is YYNGEE. V was pared by 4 bases and J by 1 base, with 5 bases between. The CDR3 has 12 amino acids. In nucleotides, the CDR3 is TGTGCCAGCAGCAATCAGAACACTGAAGCTTTCTTT. Amino acid sequence: CASSNQNTEAFF. The variable domain in full, with the rest retrieved from reference TRBV9 and TRBJ1-1, is DSGVTQTPKHLITATGQRVTLRCSPRSGDLSVYWYQQSLDQGLQFLIQYYNGEERAKGNILERFSAQQFPDLHSELNLSSLELGDSALYFCASSNQNTEAFFGQGTRLTVV.

V and J are TRBV10-3 and TRBJ2-1; D remains unclear. V lost 5 bases and J 7 bases, leaving 12 bases between the germline ends. Germline V lookup: CDR1 ENHRY, CDR2 SYGVKD. CDR3 size: 13 residues. This CDR3 reads CAISWSTENEQFF. CDR3 sequence (DNA): TGTGCCATCAGTTGGTCCACCGAGAATGAGCAGTTCTTC.

The chain's CDR3 is CAISNEAYTDTQYF. The DNA for the CDR3 is TGTGCCATCAGTAACGAGGCCTACACAGATACGCAGTATTTT. This chain uses TRBV10-3 with TRBJ2-3; no firm D call. Trimming stripped 5 bases from V and 2 bases from J, with 11 bases between. The CDR3 sequence is 14 residues long. The V gene's germline CDR1 is ENHRY and CDR2 SYGVKD.

The chain has TRBV20-1 and TRBJ2-3; TRBD2 agrees at 9 bases. This CDR3 contains 15 residues. Germline assignment: CDR1 DFQATT and CDR2 SNEGSKA (reference sequence). V lost 2 bases and J lost 2; bases outside the gene matches: 5. CDR3 protein: CSARTSGGPTDTQYF. CDR3 coding DNA: TGCAGTGCTAGAACCAGCGGGGGGCCCACAGATACGCAGTATTTT.

The sample holds many counts of this clonotype. The chain has TRBV5-1 and TRBJ2-1; 10 nucleotides match TRBD2. With 1 base clipped from V and 8 bases from J, the junction kept 6 bases outside the gene matches. The CDR3 contains 15 residues. CDR1 is SGHRS and CDR2 is YFSETQ in the germline V gene. The CDR3: CASSLLSGGADEQFF. As DNA, the CDR3 is TGCGCCAGCAGCTTGTTAAGCGGGGGGGCGGATGAGCAGTTCTTC.

This clonotype has just a few counts. The J gene is TRBJ2-3, the V gene TRBV24-1; D is possibly TRBD2 (5 bases). CDR3 length: 16 amino acids. Germline V gene sequence: CDR1 KGHDR, CDR2 SFDVKD. The germline V and J ends were trimmed by 9 bases and 4 bases, with 22 bases remaining between them. The CDR3 DNA is TGTGCCACCCAGGACTCGGGGAGCGGTATCGCAGATACGCAGTATTTT. This codes for CATQDSGSGIADTQYF.